The following is a TCR beta chain sequence with its context. Its specificity is unknown. This sample is part of a study of T cell responses to AZD1222 COVID-19 vaccine. Study observations and caveats: There were vaccine-associated CD4 TCRs across spike, dominant at 160-218 and 743-854. Clonal diversity may have been underestimated in mostly white British donors. A rise in Spike-specific TCR breadth and depth followed two AZD1222 doses.

CDR1 is SGHRS, CDR2 YFSETQ, per germline. The CDR3 runs to 13 residues. Trimming left V 4 bases short and J 9 bases short, with 13 bases between. Whether given at about 4 or about 12 weeks, second doses were pooled. Sequenced by immunoSEQ multiplex PCR; TCRdb stores in-frame clones only, minus some. Of 150,000 to 200,000 clones listed, under 95% were seen once; the top ten hold about 1.5%. The chain couples TRBV5-1 to TRBJ1-4; tentative D call: TRBD1 (6 bases). Sample: peripheral blood, taken 28 days after the second AZD1222 dose. This receptor was obtained from an adult who received the AZD1222 COVID-19 vaccine. CDR3 sequence reads: CASSPGGGQKLFF. The CDR3 nucleotides are TGCGCCAGCAGCCCCGGGGGCGGTCAAAAACTGTTTTTT.